These 21 T cell receptor beta chains originate from one sample sequenced in a study of early T cells in non-severe SARS-CoV-2 infection. TCRdb re-called the 5' RACE reads with MiXCR, one entry per CDR3 protein. The sample lists approximately 74,000 distinct CDR3 sequences, around 15% occurring once. The specimen sequenced was whole blood. The receptors were sampled from an adult who was a healthcare worker with PCR-confirmed SARS-CoV-2 infection or an uninfected control (not recorded which).

The V and J genes are TRBV28 and TRBJ1-3; weak D call: TRBD1 (5 bases). The CDR3 is 14 amino acids. Germline CDR1 and CDR2: MDHEN and SYDVKM. Trimming pared 4 bases from V and 3 bases from J, leaving 10 bases between. The CDR3 DNA reads TGTGCCAGCAGTTCCAGGGTATTTGGAAACACCATATATTTT. This gives the protein CASSSRVFGNTIYF. Full variable domain (outside the CDR3, taken from reference TRBV28 and TRBJ1-3): DVKVTQSSRYLVKRTGEKVFLECVQDMDHENMFWYRQDPGLGLRLIYFSYDVKMKEKGDIPEGYSVSREKKERFSLILESASTNQTSMYLCASSSRVFGNTIYFGEGSWLTVV.

The chain has TRBV4-2 and TRBJ2-3; TRBD1 might be the D (6 bases). With 3 bases removed from V and 3 bases from J, the gap between germline ends came to 19 bases. The V gene's germline CDR1 is LGHNA and CDR2 YNFKEQ. The CDR3 sequence is 17 residues long. The CDR3, as DNA: TGTGCCAGCAGCCATACCAGGGGCGGCGGTTCTACAGATACGCAGTATTTT. It specifies CASSHTRGGGSTDTQYF.

This clonotype was seen repeatedly, ten times or more. The chain recombines TRBV2 with TRBJ1-2; D gene uncertain. CDR1 is SNHLY, CDR2 FYNNEI, per germline. This CDR3 spans 11 amino acids. Trimming cost V 7 bases and J 3 bases, with 6 bases left between them. Here the CDR3 reads CASTADYGYTF. The CDR3 nucleotides read TGTGCCAGCACCGCTGACTATGGCTACACCTTC.

The chain recombines TRBV29-1 with TRBJ1-1; possibly TRBD1 for D (6 bases). The V and J ends lost 6 bases and 3 bases respectively, with 14 bases between them. The length of the CDR3 is 13 residues. The V gene's germline CDR1 is SQVTM and CDR2 ANQGSEA. CDR3 DNA: TGCAGCGTCGAGAGAGGGGGAGACACTGAAGCTTTCTTT. As protein: CSVERGGDTEAFF.

In this sample, this clonotype turned up a few times. The chain combines TRBV7-9 with TRBJ2-3; D is unresolved. Germline V CDR1 and CDR2: SEHNR, FQNEAQ (reference sequence). With 5 bases removed from V and 1 base from J, the gap between germline ends came to 10 bases. CDR3 length equals 14 residues. The CDR3 is CASSPVRGTDTQYF. In DNA form, the CDR3 reads TGTGCCAGCAGCCCCGTCCGGGGCACAGATACGCAGTATTTT.

This clonotype turned up a few times. The V gene is TRBV9, the J gene TRBJ2-1, with 10 bases identical to TRBD2. Germline assignment: CDR1 SGDLS and CDR2 YYNGEE. Trimming cost V 0 bases and J 9 bases; bases outside gene matches: 6. The CDR3 spans 15 residues. For the CDR3, the DNA is TGTGCCAGCAGCGTAGGGAGCGGGGGGGCCCGTGAGCAGTTCTTC. Translated, it gives CASSVGSGGAREQFF.

In this sample, this clonotype turned up a few times. The V gene is TRBV12-3 or TRBV12-4, the J gene TRBJ1-4, with D maybe TRBD1 (6 bases). CDR3 size: 16 residues. Trimming took off 6 bases at V and 6 bases at J, with 20 bases between the two ends. Here the CDR3 reads CASSPRGRQGYEKLFF. The CDR3 coding sequence is TGTGCCAGCAGCCCAAGAGGCAGGCAGGGGTATGAAAAACTGTTTTTT.

This clonotype was observed a handful of times. The J gene is TRBJ2-7, the V gene TRBV28, with TRBD2 matching 11 bases. Trimming took 5 bases from V and 3 from J; bases not matched to a gene: 6. The CDR3 covers 15 residues. From germline, CDR1 is MDHEN and CDR2 SYDVKM. Written as DNA, the CDR3 is TGTGCCAGCAGTCCACCTAGCGGGGGGCACTACGAGCAGTACTTC. Its protein product is CASSPPSGGHYEQYF.

The chain joins TRBV6-5 to TRBJ1-2; D remains ambiguous. The V end lost 6 bases, the J end lost 2 bases, and 16 bases lay between the germline ends. Germline values: CDR1 MNHEY, CDR2 SVGAGI. The CDR3 has 15 amino acids. CDR3 coding DNA: TGTGCCAGCAGCTCGCCGAGGGCGGCAAACTATGGCTACACCTTC. Translated, it gives CASSSPRAANYGYTF.

This clonotype was counted only a few times. The V and J genes are TRBV7-3 and TRBJ2-1; 13 nucleotides match TRBD2. The junction had 7 bases not matched to a gene; V was cut back by 6 bases and J by 8 bases. CDR3 length: 15 residues. From germline, CDR1 is SGHTA and CDR2 FQGTGA. CDR3 amino acids: CASRPGTSGEDEQFF. The CDR3 DNA reads TGTGCCAGCAGACCCGGGACTAGCGGGGAGGATGAGCAGTTCTTC. The full variable domain, with the rest looked up from reference TRBV7-3 and TRBJ2-1, is GAGVSQTPSNKVTEKGKYVELRCDPISGHTALYWYRQSLGQGPEFLIYFQGTGAADDSGLPNDRFFAVRPEGSVSTLKIQRTERGDSAVYLCASRPGTSGEDEQFFGPGTRLTVL.

This clonotype was detected a few times. The V gene is TRBV25-1, the J gene TRBJ1-3; D perhaps matches TRBD1 (6 bases). V was cut by 3 bases and J by 4 bases, with 16 bases left in between. Germline CDR1 and CDR2: MGHDK and SYGVNS. The CDR3 has 16 residues. CDR3 in amino acids: CASSDPLAGQGNTIYF. CDR3 in DNA: TGTGCCAGCAGTGATCCCCTGGCGGGACAAGGAAACACCATATATTTT.

The chain links TRBV20-1 to TRBJ2-1; no reliable D call. The CDR3 is 14 residues long. V dropped 3 bases and J dropped 2 bases, with 11 bases sitting between them. Germline V gene data show CDR1 as DFQATT and CDR2 as SNEGSKA (reference sequence). DNA of the CDR3: TGCAGTGCTAGGGTAGCAAAGACCTACAATGAGCAGTTCTTC. This gives the protein CSARVAKTYNEQFF.

V and J are TRBV19 and TRBJ2-3, with D unclear. V dropped 3 bases and J dropped 0 bases, with 10 bases sitting between them. Germline CDR1 and CDR2: LNHDA and SQIVND (reference sequence). The CDR3 runs 15 residues. This CDR3 is CASSIGGVSTDTQYF. The CDR3 nucleotides read TGTGCCAGTAGTATCGGTGGGGTAAGCACAGATACGCAGTATTTT.

V and J are TRBV7-9 and TRBJ2-5; D is unresolved. The CDR3 loop spans 13 amino acids. Germline CDR1 is SEHNR and CDR2 is FQNEAQ (reference sequence). The V gene lost 5 bases and the J gene lost 0 bases, with 7 bases spanning the gap. The CDR3 sequence: CASSLRNQETQYF. The CDR3 DNA reads as TGTGCCAGCAGCCTTCGGAACCAAGAGACCCAGTACTTC.

The V gene is TRBV2, the J gene TRBJ2-3; 8 bases line up with TRBD2. Germline V CDR1 and CDR2: SNHLY, FYNNEI. With 3 bases clipped from V and 2 bases from J, the junction kept 4 bases outside the gene matches. The CDR3 sequence is 15 residues long. DNA for the CDR3: TGTGCCAGCAGTGATACTAGCGGACCCACAGATACGCAGTATTTT. Encoded protein: CASSDTSGPTDTQYF.

Only a few counts were recorded for this clonotype. This chain joins TRBV7-9 and TRBJ2-3; TRBD2 agrees at 11 bases. The V gene end was trimmed by 5 bases and the J gene end by 0 bases; junction bases not matched to a gene: 7. CDR3 length: 17 residues. Per the germline V gene, CDR1 is SEHNR and CDR2 is FQNEAQ (reference sequence). In DNA form, the CDR3 reads TGTGCCAGCAGCCCATCGTCTAGCGGGGGGAGCACAGATACGCAGTATTTT. It is translated as CASSPSSSGGSTDTQYF.

CDR3 residues: CASSPLVGDYEQYF. CDR3 nucleotide sequence: TGTGCCAGCAGCCCCCTCGTGGGGGACTACGAGCAGTACTTC. The chain recombines TRBV9 with TRBJ2-7; D may correspond to TRBD1 or TRBD2 (5 bases each). Germline values: CDR1 SGDLS, CDR2 YYNGEE. Trimming pared 4 bases from V and 3 bases from J, leaving 14 bases between. This CDR3 contains 14 residues.

In this sample, this clonotype turned up many times. The chain has TRBV6-6 and TRBJ2-7; perhaps TRBD1 as D (5 bases). V lost 6 bases and J lost 2, with 14 bases in between. Germline V lookup: CDR1 MNHNY, CDR2 SVGAGI (reference sequence). The CDR3 spans 14 residues. The CDR3 loop is CASSWTSRPYEQYF. CDR3 DNA sequence: TGTGCCAGCAGCTGGACATCTAGGCCCTACGAGCAGTACTTC.

The chain joins TRBV28 to TRBJ2-5, with D perhaps matching TRBD2 (6 bases). CDR1 and CDR2 from the germline V gene are MDHEN and SYDVKM. Trimming cost V 5 bases and J 0 bases, with 7 bases left between them. CDR3 length: 13 amino acids. In nucleotides, the CDR3 is TGTGCCAGCAGTGGGGGGTACCAAGAGACCCAGTACTTC. Its protein is CASSGGYQETQYF. Drawing the rest from reference TRBV28 and TRBJ2-5, the complete variable domain is DVKVTQSSRYLVKRTGEKVFLECVQDMDHENMFWYRQDPGLGLRLIYFSYDVKMKEKGDIPEGYSVSREKKERFSLILESASTNQTSMYLCASSGGYQETQYFGPGTRLLVL.

J is TRBJ1-1 and V is TRBV20-1, with D possibly matching TRBD1 (5 bases). This CDR3 spans 13 amino acids. Germline assignment: CDR1 DFQATT and CDR2 SNEGSKA (reference sequence). The V end lost 1 base, the J end lost 3 bases, and 9 bases lay between the germline ends. Written as DNA, the CDR3 is TGCAGTGCTAGAGGAGGGGATCACACTGAAGCTTTCTTT. It yields the protein CSARGGDHTEAFF.

The V gene is TRBV7-4, the J gene TRBJ2-7; 7 bases are a match to TRBD2. This CDR3 spans 16 amino acids. V was pared by 4 bases and J by 4 bases, with 13 bases of the junction left unmatched. The germline V gene encodes CDR1 SGHVT and CDR2 SQSDAQ. CDR3 sequence: CASSSQPGGPQYEQYF. CDR3 DNA: TGTGCCAGCAGCTCCCAACCGGGGGGACCGCAATACGAGCAGTACTTC. Full variable domain (outside the CDR3, taken from reference TRBV7-4 and TRBJ2-7): GAGVSQSPRYKVAKRGRDVALRCDSISGHVTLYWYRQTLGQGSEVLTYSQSDAQRDKSGRPSGRFSAERPERSVSTLKIQRTEQGDSAVYLCASSSQPGGPQYEQYFGPGTRLTVT.